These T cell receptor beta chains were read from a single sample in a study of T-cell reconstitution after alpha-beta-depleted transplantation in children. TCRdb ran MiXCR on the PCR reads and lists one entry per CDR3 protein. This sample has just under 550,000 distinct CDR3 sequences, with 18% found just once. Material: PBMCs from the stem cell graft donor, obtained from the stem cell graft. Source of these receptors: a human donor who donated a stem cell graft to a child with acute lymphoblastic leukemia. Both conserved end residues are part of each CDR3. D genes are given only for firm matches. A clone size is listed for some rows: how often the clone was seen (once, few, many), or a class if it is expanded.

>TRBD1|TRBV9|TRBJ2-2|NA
CASSPSGGSGELFF
TGTGCCAGCAGCCCTTCAGGGGGCTCCGGGGAGCTGTTTTTT
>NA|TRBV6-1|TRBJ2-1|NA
CASSTGPDHPTMKQFF
TGTGCCAGCAGTACCGGACCGGACCACCCTACAATGAAGCAGTTCTTC
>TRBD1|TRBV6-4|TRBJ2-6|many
CASSTGGHSGANVLTF
TGTGCCAGCAGCACAGGGGGACATTCTGGGGCCAACGTCCTGACTTTC
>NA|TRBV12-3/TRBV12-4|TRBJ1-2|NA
CASSHLQGYTF
TGTGCCAGCAGTCATCTCCAGGGCTACACCTTC
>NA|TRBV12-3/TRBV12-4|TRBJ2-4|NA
CASRAAGGAKNIQYF
TGTGCCAGCAGAGCCGCGGGTGGGGCCAAAAACATTCAGTACTTC
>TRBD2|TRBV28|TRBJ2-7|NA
CASSPGLVSVEQYF
TGTGCCAGCAGCCCGGGACTAGTTTCTGTGGAGCAGTACTTC
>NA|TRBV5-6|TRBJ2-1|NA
CASSLRRDEQFF
TGTGCCAGCAGCTTGAGAAGAGATGAGCAGTTCTTC
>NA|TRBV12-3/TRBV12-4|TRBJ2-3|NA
CASSSTGFEDTQYF
TGTGCCAGCAGTTCCACAGGGTTCGAAGATACGCAGTATTTT
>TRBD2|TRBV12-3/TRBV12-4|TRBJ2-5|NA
CASSLNLGSRASGRGKETQYF
TGTGCCAGCAGTTTAAATTTGGGTAGTCGCGCCAGCGGGAGAGGGAAAGAGACCCAGTACTTC
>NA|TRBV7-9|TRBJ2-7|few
CASSAIGAYEQYF
TGTGCCAGCAGCGCCATCGGGGCCTACGAGCAGTACTTC
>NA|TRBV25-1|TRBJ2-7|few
CASTLGQGTWEQYF
TGTGCCAGTACATTGGGGCAGGGGACCTGGGAGCAGTACTTC
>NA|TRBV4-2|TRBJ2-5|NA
CASSQDPGRQETQYF
TGTGCCAGCAGCCAAGATCCTGGAAGACAAGAGACCCAGTACTTC
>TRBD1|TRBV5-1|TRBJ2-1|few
CASSFDRVRFF
TGCGCCAGCAGCTTTGACAGGGTCAGGTTCTTC
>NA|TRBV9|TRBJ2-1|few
CASSVSEYHEQFF
TGTGCCAGCAGCGTAAGTGAGTACCATGAGCAGTTCTTC
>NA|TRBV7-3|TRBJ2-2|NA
CASSKRVGVGNTGELFF
TGTGCCAGCAGCAAACGGGTGGGAGTCGGGAACACCGGGGAGCTGTTTTTT
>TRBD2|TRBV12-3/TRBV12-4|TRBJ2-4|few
CASSGERDGEYGIQYF
TGTGCCAGCAGCGGCGAGCGGGACGGGGAGTATGGTATTCAGTACTTC
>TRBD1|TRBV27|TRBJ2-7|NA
CASSPGQRADEQYF
TGTGCCAGCAGTCCGGGACAGAGGGCGGACGAGCAGTACTTC
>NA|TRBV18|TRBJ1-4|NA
CASSPGVGEKLFF
TGTGCCAGCTCACCGGGCGTGGGTGAAAAACTGTTTTTT
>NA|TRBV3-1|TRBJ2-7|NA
CASSRPGDYEQYF
TGTGCCAGCAGCCGCCCCGGGGACTACGAGCAGTACTTC
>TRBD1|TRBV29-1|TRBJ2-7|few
CSVVILAPGQGNEQYF
TGCAGCGTTGTCATTTTAGCTCCGGGACAGGGGAACGAGCAGTACTTC
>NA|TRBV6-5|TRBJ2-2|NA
CASSYGAGSNTGELFF
TGTGCCAGCAGTTACGGCGCGGGTTCGAACACCGGGGAGCTGTTTTTT
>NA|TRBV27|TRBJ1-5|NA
CASSLVGVKGLQPQHF
TGTGCCAGCAGTTTAGTTGGGGTCAAAGGGCTTCAGCCCCAGCATTTT
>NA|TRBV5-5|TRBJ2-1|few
CASSLANREQFF
TGTGCCAGCAGCTTGGCCAACCGGGAGCAGTTCTTC
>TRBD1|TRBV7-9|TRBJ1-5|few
CASSLGGTGASNQPQHF
TGTGCCAGCAGCTTAGGGGGGACAGGGGCTAGCAATCAGCCCCAGCATTTT
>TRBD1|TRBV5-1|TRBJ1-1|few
CASSFRPQRTGPNTEAFF
TGCGCCAGCAGCTTTCGGCCTCAAAGGACAGGGCCCAACACTGAAGCTTTCTTT
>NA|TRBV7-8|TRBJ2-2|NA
CASGIRMNTGELFF
TGTGCCAGTGGGATACGTATGAACACCGGGGAGCTGTTTTTT
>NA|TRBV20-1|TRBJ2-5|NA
CSARFLAGQETQYF
TGCAGTGCTAGATTTCTGGCCGGGCAAGAGACCCAGTACTTC
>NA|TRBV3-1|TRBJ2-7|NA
CASSRIGRTLLYF
TGTGCCAGCAGCCGGATTGGAAGGACCTTATTGTACTTC
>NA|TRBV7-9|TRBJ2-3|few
CASSLTGTSQYF
TGTGCCAGCAGCTTAACAGGGACGTCGCAGTATTTT
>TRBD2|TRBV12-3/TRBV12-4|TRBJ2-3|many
CASSRPGGAGVPDTQYF
TGTGCCAGCAGTCGCCCTGGGGGAGCGGGAGTGCCAGATACGCAGTATTTT
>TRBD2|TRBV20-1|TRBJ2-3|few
CSAPTSGVQSTQYF
TGCAGTGCTCCCACTAGCGGGGTTCAAAGTACGCAGTATTTT
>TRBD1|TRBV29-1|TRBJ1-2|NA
CSVEAHQGVGGYTF
TGCAGCGTTGAAGCTCATCAGGGGGTGGGTGGCTACACCTTC
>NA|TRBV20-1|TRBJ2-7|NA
CSASLTGFSYEQYF
TGCAGTGCTAGTTTAACAGGTTTTTCCTACGAGCAGTACTTC
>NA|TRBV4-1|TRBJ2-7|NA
CASSLAAANPSEQYF
TGCGCCAGCAGCCTCGCCGCGGCGAACCCGTCCGAGCAGTACTTC
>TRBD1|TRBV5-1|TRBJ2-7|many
CASSLGTGDSYEQYF
TGTGCCAGCAGTTTAGGGACAGGGGATTCCTACGAGCAGTACTTC
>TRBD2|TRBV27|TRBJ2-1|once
CASSSGTNYNEQFF
TGTGCCAGCTCGTCCGGGACTAACTACAATGAGCAGTTCTTC
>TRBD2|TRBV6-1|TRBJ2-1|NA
CASRSGTSGRFVGKQFF
TGTGCCAGCAGGAGCGGGACTAGCGGGAGATTTGTTGGGAAGCAGTTCTTC
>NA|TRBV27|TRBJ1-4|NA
CASSYQAKGEKLFF
TGTGCCAGCAGCTACCAAGCAAAGGGAGAAAAACTGTTTTTT
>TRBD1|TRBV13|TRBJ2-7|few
CASSPRTTTGTAFKYEQYF
TGTGCCAGCAGCCCCCGAACAACTACCGGGACAGCGTTTAAATACGAGCAGTACTTC
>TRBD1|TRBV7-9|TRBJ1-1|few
CASSWTQGAGQAFF
TGTGCCAGCAGCTGGACACAGGGGGCGGGTCAGGCTTTCTTT
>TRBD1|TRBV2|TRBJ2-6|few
CASSEFGQGRVKVGANVLTF
TGTGCCAGCAGTGAATTCGGACAGGGAAGAGTGAAGGTTGGGGCCAACGTCCTGACTTTC
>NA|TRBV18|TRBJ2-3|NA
CASSPKRADTQYF
TGTGCCAGCTCACCAAAGAGAGCAGATACGCAGTATTTT
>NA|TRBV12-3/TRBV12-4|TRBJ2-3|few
CASSVWADTQYF
TGTGCCAGCAGTGTCTGGGCAGATACGCAGTATTTT
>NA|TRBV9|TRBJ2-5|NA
CASSVWGEDQETQYF
TGTGCCAGCAGCGTATGGGGGGAGGACCAAGAGACCCAGTACTTC
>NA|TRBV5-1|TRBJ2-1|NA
CASSLVGLDPGEQFF
TGCGCCAGCAGCTTGGTGGGCCTGGATCCCGGTGAGCAGTTCTTC